Detailed here is one TCR beta chain. This specimen belongs to a study of T-cell reconstitution after alpha-beta-depleted transplantation in children. As it was prepared, the TCRbeta library received unique molecular identifiers. TCRdb fed the PCR reads into MiXCR, producing one record per CDR3 protein. Of about a million distinct CDR3 sequences in the sample, about 30% were seen once. The material sequenced was PBMCs, mostly from graft donor cells, taken 360 days after TCRalphabeta/CD19-depleted stem cell transplant. The TCR was taken from a boy under two years old who had a stem cell transplant for SCID, so the T cells may come from the graft donor.

The CDR3 loop is CASSSSHGYTF. The CDR3, as DNA: TGTGCCAGCAGCTCATCACATGGCTACACCTTC. This chain links TRBV11-2 with TRBJ1-2, with unresolved D. Germline V gives CDR1 SGHAT, CDR2 FQNNGV. Between the trimmed V and J ends, which lost 4 bases and 6 bases, there was a span of 6 bases. The CDR3 totals 11 residues. Based on the CDR3 plus reference TRBV11-2 and TRBJ1-2, the full variable domain is EAGVAQSPRYKIIEKRQSVAFWCNPISGHATLYWYQQILGQGPKLLIQFQNNGVVDDSQLPKDRFSAERLKGVDSTLKIQPAKLEDSAVYLCASSSSHGYTFGSGTRLTVV.